Sequencing of this T cell receptor (beta chain) was carried out in a study of response to subunit inactivated influenza vaccine. The study, taken as a whole, reports: There was a suggestion from the authors that each seasonal influenza vaccination recruits few new T cells.

The CDR3 extends over 16 amino acids. The V and J ends lost 0 bases and 3 bases respectively, with 11 bases between them. Germline V gene lookup returns CDR1 LGHNA and CDR2 YNFKEQ. TCRdb re-derived calls from the RT-PCR reads in MiXCR, one entry per CDR3 protein. The sample has approximately 520,000 distinct CDR3 sequences; 25% are singletons. This clonotype was detected many times. The antigen is not known. This rearrangement joins TRBV4-2 to TRBJ1-4; no clear D gene. The receptor comes from a man over 45 who received an inactivated influenza vaccine. Sequences were derived from CD4+ T cells sorted from PBMCs, sampled around 5 days after vaccination. The CDR3 region is CASSQERAGANEKLFF. As DNA, the CDR3 is TGTGCCAGCAGCCAAGAAAGGGCGGGTGCTAATGAAAAACTGTTTTTT.